This record concerns one T cell receptor beta chain sequence. As yet, its antigen is unknown. TCRdb reprocessed the 5' RACE reads via MiXCR and lists one record per CDR3 protein. The data hold about 730,000 distinct CDR3 sequences, with around 20% observed a single time. This sample was included in a study of identical twins. Whole-study results and caveats: High-abundance cord blood beta clonotypes had fewer insertions; memory repertoires showed none.

Trimming cost V 4 bases and J 0 bases; bases outside gene matches: 5. Per the germline V gene, CDR1 is SGHTA and CDR2 is FQGTGA. CDR3 length: 16 residues. The sample was also linked to a second study, of T cells expressing NK-cell markers. That study adds: Out of eight donors sequenced, seven tested HCMV-seropositive and the remaining one seronegative.

The sample taken for sequencing was PBMCs. The chain has TRBV7-3 and TRBJ2-1; 8 nucleotides align to TRBD2. The receptor's source is a young woman in good health. The CDR3 reads CASSSKRGSSYNEQFF. CDR3 DNA sequence: TGTGCCAGCAGCTCAAAGCGGGGGAGCTCCTACAATGAGCAGTTCTTC.